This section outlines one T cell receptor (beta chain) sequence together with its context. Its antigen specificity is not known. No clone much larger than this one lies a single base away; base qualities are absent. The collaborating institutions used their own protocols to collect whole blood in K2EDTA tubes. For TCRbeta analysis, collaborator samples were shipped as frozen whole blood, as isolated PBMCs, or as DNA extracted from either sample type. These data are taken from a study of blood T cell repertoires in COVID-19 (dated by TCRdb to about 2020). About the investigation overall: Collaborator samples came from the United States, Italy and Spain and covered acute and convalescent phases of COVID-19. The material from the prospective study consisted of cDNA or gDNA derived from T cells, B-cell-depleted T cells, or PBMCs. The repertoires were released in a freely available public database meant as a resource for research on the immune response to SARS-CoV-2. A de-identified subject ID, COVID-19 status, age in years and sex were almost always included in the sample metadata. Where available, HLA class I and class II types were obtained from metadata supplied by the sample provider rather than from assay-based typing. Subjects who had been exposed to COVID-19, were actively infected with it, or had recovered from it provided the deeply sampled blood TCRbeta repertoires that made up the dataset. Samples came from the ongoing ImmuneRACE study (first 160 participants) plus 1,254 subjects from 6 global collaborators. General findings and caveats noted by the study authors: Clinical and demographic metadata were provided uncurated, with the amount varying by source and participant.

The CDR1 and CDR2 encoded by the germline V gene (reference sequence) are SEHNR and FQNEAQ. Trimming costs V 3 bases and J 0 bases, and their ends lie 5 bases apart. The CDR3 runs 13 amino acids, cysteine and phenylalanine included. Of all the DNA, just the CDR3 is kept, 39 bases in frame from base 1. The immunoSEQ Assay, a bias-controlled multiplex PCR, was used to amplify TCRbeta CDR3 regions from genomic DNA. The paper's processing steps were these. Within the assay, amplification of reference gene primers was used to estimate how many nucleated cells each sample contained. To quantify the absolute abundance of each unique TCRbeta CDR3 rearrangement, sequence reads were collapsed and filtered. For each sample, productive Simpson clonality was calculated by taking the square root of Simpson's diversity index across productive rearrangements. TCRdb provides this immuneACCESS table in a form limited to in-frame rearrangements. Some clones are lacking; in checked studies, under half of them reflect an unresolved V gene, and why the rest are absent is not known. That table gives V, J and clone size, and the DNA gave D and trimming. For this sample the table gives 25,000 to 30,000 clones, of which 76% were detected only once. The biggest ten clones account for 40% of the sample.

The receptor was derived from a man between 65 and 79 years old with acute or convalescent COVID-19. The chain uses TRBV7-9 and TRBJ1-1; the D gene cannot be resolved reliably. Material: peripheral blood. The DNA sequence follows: TGTGCCAGCAGCTTGGAGGTGAACACTGAAGCTTTCTTT. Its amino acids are CASSLEVNTEAFF.